One T cell receptor beta chain is described in this entry. This clonotype has just a few counts. Its antigen remains unidentified. One base away there is no much larger clone; base qualities are not given. The data are from a study of T-cell reconstitution after alpha-beta-depleted transplantation in children (dated by TCRdb to between 2015 and 2016). Background for the entire study: The study quantitatively tracked T-cell immune reconstitution after TCRalphabeta/CD19-depleted allogeneic hematopoietic cell transplantation in children using TCR repertoire profiling. The full study reports these points: About two months after transplant, the apparently early recovery of alphabetaT-cell counts reportedly depended on just several hundred clones that had expanded rapidly and came from non-depleted graft cells. The frequencies of hyperexpanded clones fell over the following months, and after one year, T-cell counts and TCRbeta diversity were mostly attributed to newly produced T cells. The high TCRbeta diversity at day 60 in some patients was ascribed to recipient T cells and intrathymic progenitors that had survived conditioning.

Cut back by 1 base and 0 bases, the V and J ends lie 10 bases apart. From a lookup of the germline V gene, CDR1 and CDR2 are SGHDN and FVKESK. The CDR3 contains 16 residues, cysteine and phenylalanine counted. The DNA shown is the 48-base CDR3, in frame from base 1. Taken with the paper, the label for treatment or condition translates to: allogeneic hematopoietic cell transplantation with graft depleted of TCRalphabeta T cells and CD19 B cells. TCRalphabeta/CD19-depleted allogeneic hematopoietic cell grafts were given to the transplant recipients, all of whom were children. The library relied on PCR. TCRdb records Illumina HiSeq 2500 as the sequencer. TCR library preparation used molecular barcoding, with unique molecular identifiers applied to normalize quantification of the TCRbeta repertoire. The public reads were reprocessed in TCRdb via fastp at Q25 and MiXCR, keeping in-frame beta chains. Rows are unified per CDR3 protein, each entry keeping the most common DNA and genes. The sample table holds about a million distinct CDR3 sequences, of which less than 30% were seen once. 25% to 35% of the sample goes to the ten largest clones.

Recombination linked TRBV14 to TRBJ2-1; the D gene is perhaps TRBD1 or TRBD2, each of them matching over 6 bases. The source material was PBMCs, mostly from graft donor cells, sampled 360 days after TCRalphabeta/CD19-depleted stem cell transplant. The sequence was collected from a boy in the first two years of life who had a stem cell transplant for SCID, so the T cells may come from the graft donor. The CDR3 is CASSQGGGSSYNEQFF. The DNA sequence follows: TGTGCCAGCAGCCAAGGAGGGGGGAGCTCCTACAATGAGCAGTTCTTC.